The TCR beta chain described here comes from a study of T-cell reconstitution after alpha-beta-depleted transplantation in children. CDR1 SGDLS and CDR2 YYNGEE come from the germline V gene. CDR3 length: 15 residues. V gave up 3 bases and J gave up 5 bases, with 14 bases separating them. This clonotype has a count of ten or more. Its antigen is not identified. Using unique molecular identifiers, the investigators prepared the TCRbeta library. MiXCR, applied by TCRdb to the PCR reads, yields one record per CDR3 protein. The sample yields about 830,000 distinct CDR3 sequences, approximately 15% seen once. Study-level results: Surviving recipient T cells and thymic progenitors produced the high day-60 TCRbeta diversity seen in some patients. About two months after transplant, alpha-beta T cells reportedly came from several hundred expanded graft clones. Hyperexpanded clones declined; after one year, newly produced T cells mostly supplied diversity.

The TCR originated in a male patient between 10 and 17 years old who had a stem cell transplant for acute lymphoblastic leukemia, so the T cells may come from the graft donor. The rearrangement joins TRBV9 to TRBJ2-2, with D perhaps matching TRBD1 (6 bases). The sample in question was PBMCs, mostly from graft donor cells, obtained 360 days after TCRalphabeta/CD19-depleted stem cell transplant. CDR3: CASSEGQGWTGELFF. In nucleotides, the CDR3 is TGTGCCAGCAGCGAGGGGCAGGGGTGGACCGGGGAGCTGTTTTTT.